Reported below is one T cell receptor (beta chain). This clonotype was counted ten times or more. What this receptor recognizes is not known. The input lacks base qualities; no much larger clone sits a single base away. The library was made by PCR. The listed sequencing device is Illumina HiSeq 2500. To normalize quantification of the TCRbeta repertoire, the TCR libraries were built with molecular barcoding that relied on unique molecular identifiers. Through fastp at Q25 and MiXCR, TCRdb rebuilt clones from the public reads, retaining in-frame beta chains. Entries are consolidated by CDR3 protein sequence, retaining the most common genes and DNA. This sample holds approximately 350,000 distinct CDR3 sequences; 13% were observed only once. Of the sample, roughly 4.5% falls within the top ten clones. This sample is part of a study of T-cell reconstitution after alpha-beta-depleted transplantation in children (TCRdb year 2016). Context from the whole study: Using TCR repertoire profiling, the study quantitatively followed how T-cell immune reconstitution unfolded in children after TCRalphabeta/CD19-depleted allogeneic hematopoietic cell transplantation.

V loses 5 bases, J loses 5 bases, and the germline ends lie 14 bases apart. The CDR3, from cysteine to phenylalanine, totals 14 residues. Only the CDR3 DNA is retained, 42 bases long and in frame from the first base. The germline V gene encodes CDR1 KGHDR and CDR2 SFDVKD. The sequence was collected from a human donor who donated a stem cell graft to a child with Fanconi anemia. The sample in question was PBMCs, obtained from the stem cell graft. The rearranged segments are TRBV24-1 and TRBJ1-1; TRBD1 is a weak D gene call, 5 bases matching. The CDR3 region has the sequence CATSGTPGGTEAFF. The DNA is TGTGCCACCAGTGGGACCCCGGGGGGGACTGAAGCTTTCTTT.